A single sample is the source of the 13 T cell receptor beta chains below, sequenced in a study of CD4+ T cells in melanoma. Data came from immunoSEQ multiplex PCR; TCRdb stores just in-frame clones and leaves some out. Here the sample spans around 15,000 clones, about three fifths being singletons. The sample comprised cells from a culture (not recorded whether cultured in vitro). These receptors came from a human donor with melanoma.

There are a few counts of this clone. V usage is TRBV14 and J usage is TRBJ1-4, with TRBD1 as a possible D gene (6 bases). The CDR3 loop spans 16 amino acids. Trimming left V 4 bases short and J 8 bases short, with 20 bases between. The germline CDR1 and CDR2 sequences are SGHDN and FVKESK. As DNA, the CDR3 is TGTGCCAGCAGCCTTACCACAGGGTCCGGACTGGAAAAACTGTTTTTT. As protein: CASSLTTGSGLEKLFF.

The rearrangement joins TRBV4-1 to TRBJ2-7; D is tentatively TRBD1 or TRBD2 (5 bases each). V was shortened by 4 bases and J by 3 bases, with 13 bases between the two germline ends. From germline, CDR1 is MGHRA and CDR2 YSYEKL. The length of the CDR3 is 14 residues. CDR3 sequence: CASSPNRDGYEQYF. The CDR3 nucleotides are TGCGCCAGCAGCCCTAACCGGGACGGCTACGAGCAGTACTTC.

This clone was counted only a few times. The chain joins TRBV5-1 to TRBJ1-1; weak D call: TRBD1 (5 bases). V gave up 2 bases and J gave up 1 base, with 12 bases separating them. Germline assignment: CDR1 SGHRS and CDR2 YFSETQ. CDR3 length: 15 amino acids. The CDR3 reads CASSLLGPKNTEAFF. The CDR3 bases are TGCGCCAGCAGCTTATTGGGGCCGAAGAACACTGAAGCTTTCTTT.

V usage is TRBV10-3 and J usage is TRBJ2-3; D gene ambiguous. Germline loops: CDR1 ENHRY, CDR2 SYGVKD. Trimming shortened V by 3 bases and J by 3 bases, and 13 bases separated the two germline ends. The CDR3 totals 15 residues. This CDR3 reads CAISERVGTTDTQYF. The CDR3, as DNA: TGTGCCATCAGTGAAAGGGTAGGAACAACAGATACGCAGTATTTT.

This clone was seen once. The chain recombines TRBV7-8 with TRBJ1-2; a possible D gene is TRBD1 (5 bases). This CDR3 contains 14 residues. Trimming removed 4 bases from V and 7 bases from J, with 16 bases in between. Germline assignment: CDR1 SGHVS and CDR2 FQNEAQ. The CDR3 DNA reads TGTGCCAGCAGCTCAGAAACAGGTTACGGTGGCTACACCTTC. Translation: CASSSETGYGGYTF.

The V and J genes are TRBV10-3 and TRBJ2-3; TRBD2 matches 7 bases. The CDR3 has 13 residues. The J segment lost 4 bases and the V segment lost 4 bases, leaving 2 bases of the junction unmatched. From germline, CDR1 is ENHRY and CDR2 SYGVKD. This CDR3 reads CAISAGGADTQYF. DNA of the CDR3: TGTGCCATCAGTGCGGGGGGAGCAGATACGCAGTATTTT.

This clone was recorded a few times. The rearrangement joins TRBV5-1 to TRBJ1-6, with unresolved D. The CDR3 extends over 13 amino acids. V lost 6 bases and J 7 bases, leaving 11 bases between the germline ends. Germline CDR1 SGHRS, CDR2 YFSETQ. The CDR3 DNA follows: TGCGCCAGCATGGCAGGAACAAATTCACCCCTCCACTTT. Its protein product is CASMAGTNSPLHF.

V and J are TRBV11-2 and TRBJ2-7; 10 positions match TRBD1. V shed 6 bases and J 3 bases; nucleotides not matched to a gene: 11. Germline V gene sequence: CDR1 SGHAT, CDR2 FQNNGV. The CDR3 sequence is 16 residues long. CDR3 protein: CASRGTGAKFDYEQYF. The CDR3, as DNA: TGTGCCAGCAGGGGGACAGGGGCTAAATTTGACTACGAGCAGTACTTC.

In its sample, this clone was seen a few times. The rearrangement links TRBV27 to TRBJ1-6; no definite D call. The germline V and J ends were trimmed by 5 bases and 6 bases, with 14 bases remaining between them. The CDR3 spans 15 residues. Germline V gives CDR1 MNHEY, CDR2 SMNVEV (reference sequence). The CDR3 coding sequence is TGTGCCAGCAGTGCAATAGGAGTCGGTAATTCACCCCTCCACTTT. Protein product: CASSAIGVGNSPLHF.

This CDR3 is CASSYEAGGNTIYF. DNA for the CDR3: TGTGCCAGCAGTTATGAGGCGGGAGGAAACACCATATATTTT. The rearrangement links TRBV6-6 to TRBJ1-3; D unclear. Germline V lookup: CDR1 MNHNY, CDR2 SVGAGI (reference sequence). With 3 bases removed from V and 4 bases from J, the gap between germline ends came to 10 bases. CDR3 length: 14 residues.

V gene TRBV6-6 combines with J gene TRBJ1-5, with D possibly matching TRBD1 (5 bases). V lost 0 bases, J lost 1 base, and 7 bases lay in between. This CDR3 is 15 amino acids long. Germline CDR1 reads MNHNY; CDR2 reads SVGAGI (reference sequence). The CDR3 loop is CASSYSRDSNQPQHF. The DNA of the CDR3 is TGTGCCAGCAGTTACTCGAGGGACAGCAATCAGCCCCAGCATTTT.

The CDR3 region is CASSFDRDTAFF. The CDR3 DNA is TGCGCCAGCAGCTTTGACCGGGACACAGCTTTCTTT. The rearrangement uses TRBV5-1 and TRBJ1-1, with D perhaps matching TRBD1 (6 bases). V was shortened by 2 bases and J by 10 bases, with 12 bases between the two germline ends. This CDR3 region has 12 residues. The V gene's germline CDR1 is SGHRS and CDR2 YFSETQ.

The chain joins TRBV18 to TRBJ2-5, with D uncertain. Germline values: CDR1 KGHSH, CDR2 LQKENI. The V gene lost 4 bases and the J gene lost 3 bases, with 9 bases spanning the gap. This CDR3 contains 13 residues. The CDR3 DNA is TGTGCCAGCTCACGTAACACAGAAGAGACCCAGTACTTC. Its translation: CASSRNTEETQYF.